The next 10 T cell receptor beta chains were all read from a single sample in a study of T cell responses to AZD1222 COVID-19 vaccine (dated by TCRdb to the early 2020s). The sample's time point label is to be understood as: about 28 days (+/-7) after the second vaccine dose. The method behind the library was the immunoSEQ multiplex PCR assay. The table comes from immuneACCESS by way of TCRdb, which keeps in-frame sequences with V and J called. Part of the clones is missing from these tables; in studies checked, under half for an unresolved V gene and the rest for unknown reasons. For this sample there are tens of thousands of clones; around nine tenths appear just once. The ten biggest clones cover approximately 5.3% of the sample. The sequences come from peripheral blood, collected 28 days after the second AZD1222 dose. The receptors were gathered from an adult who received the AZD1222 COVID-19 vaccine.

In this sample, this clone turned up once. The V and J genes are TRBV4-2 and TRBJ2-3, with 9 positions matching TRBD2. The CDR3 has 16 residues. Trimming at V came to 1 base and at J to 8 bases, leaving 10 bases not matched to a gene. CDR1 LGHNA and CDR2 YNFKEQ come from the germline V gene. CDR3 in amino acids: CASSQVGTSREGTQYF. The DNA of the CDR3 is TGTGCCAGCAGCCAAGTGGGGACTAGCAGGGAAGGTACGCAGTATTTT.

V usage is TRBV5-5 and J usage is TRBJ2-7; D not resolved. Germline assignment: CDR1 SGHKS and CDR2 YYEKEE (reference sequence). This CDR3 has 14 residues. V was pared by 5 bases and J by 3 bases, with 15 bases between. The CDR3 region has the DNA TGTGCCAGCAGTTCGCTCCCTAAGGGCTACGAGCAGTACTTC. As protein: CASSSLPKGYEQYF.

The DNA of the CDR3 is TGTGCCAGCAGTTCGCCCAGGTCGGCTAACTATGGCTACACCTTC. This translates into CASSSPRSANYGYTF. The V call is TRBV6-5, the J call TRBJ1-2; D gene ambiguous. Germline lookup yields CDR1 MNHEY and CDR2 SVGAGI. The V end lost 4 bases, the J end lost 0 bases, and 12 bases lay between the germline ends. The CDR3 is 15 residues long.

Worth noting for this clone: One junction end does not reproduce the germline sequence, and a read error may be involved. CDR3 nucleotide sequence: TGTGCCAGCAGCGTAGAGGCCCGGAGCACATATACGCAGTATTTT. It codes for CASSVEARSTYTQYF. The V and J genes are TRBV9 and TRBJ2-3; D ambiguous. The CDR3 covers 15 residues. Germline V gene sequence: CDR1 SGDLS, CDR2 YYNGEE.

The chain combines TRBV10-3 with TRBJ1-2, with no clear D. Looked up from germline, CDR1 is ENHRY and CDR2 is SYGVKD. V lost 2 bases, J lost 0 bases, and 10 bases lay in between. The CDR3 runs 15 residues. CDR3 region: CAISETARPNYGYTF. The CDR3 nucleotides read TGTGCCATCAGTGAGACAGCCCGACCTAACTATGGCTACACCTTC.

The chain recombines TRBV9 with TRBJ1-2; the D gene is possibly TRBD1 (5 bases). Between the trimmed V and J ends, which lost 2 bases and 4 bases, there was a span of 9 bases. This CDR3 is built from 13 residues. Germline V gene sequence: CDR1 SGDLS, CDR2 YYNGEE. The CDR3 region is CASSVPGFYGYTF. The CDR3 nucleotides read TGTGCCAGCAGCGTTCCAGGGTTCTATGGCTACACCTTC.

This chain joins TRBV9 and TRBJ1-4; D uncertain. Germline CDR1 SGDLS, CDR2 YYNGEE. This CDR3 spans 15 amino acids. Deletions cut 3 bases from V and 0 bases from J, with 9 bases between. Here the CDR3 reads CASSAQTATNEKLFF. For the CDR3, the DNA is TGTGCCAGCAGCGCACAGACTGCAACTAATGAAAAACTGTTTTTT.

The chain links TRBV7-2 to TRBJ1-6; D is possibly TRBD1 (5 bases). Germline V CDR1 and CDR2: SGHTA, FQGNSA. Between the trimmed V and J ends, which lost 5 bases and 0 bases, there was a span of 14 bases. The CDR3 sequence is 17 residues long. The CDR3 sequence is CASSRQSSSSYNSPLHF. DNA of the CDR3: TGTGCCAGCAGCAGACAGAGCAGTAGCTCCTATAATTCACCCCTCCACTTT.

This chain joins TRBV7-9 and TRBJ1-4; D unresolved. Germline V gene sequence: CDR1 SEHNR, CDR2 FQNEAQ (reference sequence). The CDR3 sequence is 14 residues long. Trimming removed 3 bases from V and 3 bases from J, with 8 bases in between. The CDR3 reads CASSLGGSNEKLFF. In DNA, the CDR3 is TGTGCCAGCAGCTTGGGAGGTTCTAATGAAAAACTGTTTTTT.

Only a few counts were recorded for this clone. CDR3: CASRSRDVHYEQYF. CDR3 bases: TGTGCCAGTAGGAGCCGGGACGTCCACTACGAGCAGTACTTC. J is TRBJ2-7 and V is TRBV19, with D possibly called TRBD1 or TRBD2 (5 bases each). The CDR3 is 14 amino acids. V lost 6 bases and J lost 3, with 15 bases in between. CDR1 is LNHDA and CDR2 is SQIVND in the germline V gene (reference sequence).